The T cell receptor beta chain described here comes from a study of identical twins. One entry per CDR3 protein results from TCRdb running MiXCR on the 5' RACE reads. The table includes 600,000 to 800,000 distinct CDR3 sequences, approximately 21% detected once. Per the germline V gene, CDR1 is ENHRY and CDR2 is SYGVKD. CDR3 size: 17 residues. The V gene end was trimmed by 7 bases and the J gene end by 6 bases; junction bases not matched to a gene: 16. This clonotype has more than one count but fewer than ten. The sample was also reused in another study, on T cells expressing NK-cell markers.

Sequenced material: PBMCs. The chain combines TRBV10-3 with TRBJ2-1; 9 nucleotides agree with TRBD2. The sequence came from a woman aged 18-29 years in good health. The CDR3 DNA reads TGTGCCATCACTGCGGGTAGCGGGGGAGGCTTGTCCAATGAGCAGTTCTTC. Its protein product is CAITAGSGGGLSNEQFF.